The present entry profiles one TCR beta chain with its context. This clonotype was observed a handful of times. This clone's antigen is unknown. Base qualities are not recorded, but no much larger clone differs from it by a single base. Ficoll-Paque density gradient centrifugation was the method used to isolate PBMCs. This record comes from a study of T-cell memory formation after mild COVID-19 (dated by TCRdb to 2020 to 2022). Study-level background: Most TCR sequence clusters were specific to one of the two donors. Longitudinal TCRalpha and TCRbeta repertoire sequencing tracked T-cell clones expanding and contracting after mild COVID-19 in two donors. Two young, previously healthy adult volunteers, one female and one male, were included in the cohort. Broader findings and caveats from the paper: The detection of some responding clones in pre-infection memory suggests that pre-existing cross-reactive memory T cells joined the SARS-CoV-2 response. Balanced CD4/CD8 phenotypes were observed for clones contracting from day 15 to 85, whereas a bias towards CD4+ was observed for a second wave of clones expanding from day 15 to 37. The study included only two mild cases, and larger cohorts that include severe cases with pre-infection samples were judged to be necessary. The second-wave clones that peaked on day 37 were not confirmed to be SARS-CoV-2 specific. Contracting CD4+ clones were located mainly in the CM and EM memory subsets, whereas CD8+ clones were found to be enriched in EMRA.

The instrument was an Illumina NovaSeq 6000. Using 5'RACE with constant-segment primers, TCRalpha and TCRbeta cDNA libraries were constructed, with sample barcodes and unique molecular identifiers added in the process. Trizol reagent was used to extract RNA from every sample. Library amplification was performed in two PCR steps, and a second sample barcode and Illumina TruSeq adapters were introduced in the second step. Sequencing of the libraries was done on an Illumina NovaSeq, producing 2 x 150 bp paired-end reads. The authors processed their data as follows. Demultiplexing of reads and collapsing into UMI-guided consensus sequences were performed with migec v1.2.7. With mixcr v2.1.11, UMI consensuses were aligned to TRA and TRB V and J templates and assembled into clonotypes. A clonotype was counted as expanded or contracted only if both edgeR and NoisET called the change significant, with noise models trained on biological replicates. For edgeR calls, a false discovery rate-adjusted p below 0.01 and a log2 fold-change threshold of 1 were applied. As an exploratory analysis of dynamics, max-normalized trajectories of the 1000 most abundant clonotypes were examined by PCA with hierarchical clustering. Separately sequenced CD4+ and CD8+ repertoires were used to assign a CD4 or CD8 phenotype to each responding clone. TCRdb trimmed public reads at Q25 via fastp, called clones via MiXCR and kept in-frame beta chains. Records with the same CDR3 protein are collapsed into one entry carrying the most frequent genes and DNA. These V and J calls rely on TCRdb rather than the paper's analysis. For this sample the table gives around 320,000 distinct CDR3 sequences, of which 15% to 20% were detected only once. Of the sample, more than 20% is held by the ten largest clones.

The germline V gene provides CDR1 SGDLS and CDR2 YYNGEE. The CDR3 sequence holds 15 residues, the cysteine and phenylalanine included. Of all the DNA, just the CDR3 is kept, 45 bases in frame from base 1. Trimming takes 5 bases from V and 2 bases from J, and the germline ends sit 13 bases apart. Sequencing was carried out using PBMCs or a T cell subset sorted from them (not recorded which). This clonotype was sampled from a young man who had mild COVID-19 (a few samples of this study predate the infection). The sample titles of this study are shuffled in the database, so cell type and time point are left out; the donor was told from shared clones. The chain links TRBV9 with TRBJ2-2; the D segment could be TRBD1, given 6 matching bases. The encoded CDR3 is CASSVGTLNTGELFF. The nucleotide sequence reads as follows: TGTGCCAGCAGTGTCGGGACACTAAACACCGGGGAGCTGTTTTTT.